These T cell receptor beta chains were read from a single sample in a study of blood T cell repertoires in COVID-19. The protocol was immunoSEQ multiplex PCR, while the TCRdb copy is restricted to in-frame clones and leaves out a portion. The sample yields roughly 260,000 clones, 90% seen once. Sequencing was carried out using peripheral blood. The receptor source for this set is a woman aged 40 to 49 with acute or convalescent COVID-19. Both conserved end residues are trimmed from each CDR3. For some rows the clone size is stated as once, few or many, or as a class when expanded; others skip it.

>TRBV2|TRBJ1-4|-
ASVDRGNEKLF
>TRBV7-2|TRBJ2-3|-
ASSLAGGQDTQY
>TRBV9|TRBJ2-5|-
ASSVGAGGETQY
>TRBV3-1/TRBV3-2|TRBJ2-2|-
ASSQDREGAGELF
>TRBV7-9|TRBJ1-2|-
ASSRTEGYGYT
>TRBV3-1/TRBV3-2|TRBJ2-3|-
ASSWTSGGTDTQY
>TRBV19|TRBJ1-2|-
ASSTIRDRGHGYT
>TRBV2|TRBJ1-3|-
ASDISGNTIY
>TRBV10-2|TRBJ2-5|-
ASSVFGGGKTQY
>TRBV6-1|TRBJ1-6|-
ASSEGSTGTYNSPLH
>TRBV5-4|TRBJ2-3|-
ASSLGQRAGDTQY
>TRBV6-5|TRBJ1-5|-
ASSPSDSNQPQH
>TRBV3-1/TRBV3-2|TRBJ1-5|-
ASSQARGQPQH
>TRBV19|TRBJ2-1|once
ASGPGQGFNEQF
>TRBV10-1|TRBJ1-1|few
ASSESSAGPAF
>TRBV24-1|TRBJ2-2|-
ATSDRGGDTTGELF
>TRBV7-9|TRBJ2-3|-
ASSQFTDTQY